These 25 T cell receptor beta chains were sequenced from one sample in a study of blood T cells in healthy people across ages. Sample-barcoded 5' priming and a J-beta primer mix drove a second PCR of 7 to 11 cycles. TCRdb re-called the 5' RACE reads with MiXCR, one entry per CDR3 protein. Among about 1.7 million distinct CDR3 sequences, roughly 28% were seen once, and the ten largest hold approximately 7.7%. The specimen sequenced was blood. These receptors all come from a woman aged 30 to 39 in good health.

The chain links TRBV2 to TRBJ1-3; possible D gene TRBD1, 5 bases. The germline V gene has CDR1 SNHLY and CDR2 FYNNEI. This CDR3 spans 14 amino acids. V lost 8 bases to trimming and J lost 4 bases, with 15 bases between them. The CDR3 sequence: CASAIGGNGNTIYF. The CDR3 bases are TGTGCCAGCGCCATCGGGGGGAACGGAAACACCATATATTTT. Full variable domain (rest looked up from reference TRBV2 and TRBJ1-3): EPEVTQTPSHQVTQMGQEVILRCVPISNHLYFYWYRQILGQKVEFLVSFYNNEISEKSEIFDDQFSVERPDGSNFTLKIRSTKLEDSAMYFCASAIGGNGNTIYFGEGSWLTVV.

This chain joins TRBV18 and TRBJ2-7; no clear D. CDR1 is KGHSH, CDR2 LQKENI, per germline. V was clipped by 3 bases and J by 3 bases, with 12 bases between them. The CDR3 is 14 residues long. CDR3 sequence: CASSPAGSYYEQYF. The CDR3 DNA is TGTGCCAGCTCACCTGCCGGCAGCTACTACGAGCAGTACTTC.

The chain joins TRBV20-1 to TRBJ2-1, with 9 nucleotides matching TRBD2. V lost 0 bases, J lost 7 bases, and 10 bases stayed unmatched. The CDR3 is 16 residues long. Per the germline V gene, CDR1 is DFQATT and CDR2 is SNEGSKA (reference sequence). CDR3 amino acids: CSARDVGSGGLNEQFF. In DNA, the CDR3 is TGCAGTGCTAGAGACGTAGGTAGCGGGGGTCTTAATGAGCAGTTCTTC.

V usage is TRBV7-7 and J usage is TRBJ2-5; TRBD2 is a possible D gene (6 bases). The CDR3 extends over 12 amino acids. In germline, CDR1 is SSHAT, CDR2 FNYEAQ (reference sequence). In nucleotides, the CDR3 is TGTGCGAGCGGGTTCAGACAAGAGACCCAGTACTTC. It yields the protein CASGFRQETQYF.

This clonotype was counted at least ten times. The V and J genes are TRBV7-2 and TRBJ2-1, with D possibly being TRBD2 (5 bases). The CDR3 consists of 12 residues. Germline V gene lookup returns CDR1 SGHTA and CDR2 FQGNSA. V was trimmed by 2 bases and J by 8 bases, leaving 7 bases between them. For the CDR3, the DNA is TGTGCCAGCAGCTTACTGAGGGATGAGCAGTTCTTC. Amino acids: CASSLLRDEQFF.

V usage is TRBV10-3 and J usage is TRBJ1-3; D gene ambiguous. The CDR3 runs 16 residues. Trimming took off 5 bases at V and 4 bases at J, with 18 bases between the two ends. Per the germline V gene, CDR1 is ENHRY and CDR2 is SYGVKD. In nucleotides, the CDR3 is TGTGCCATCAGTCCATTCGGGGTAGATGAGGGAAACACCATATATTTT. It is translated as CAISPFGVDEGNTIYF.

This clonotype was detected a few times. The V gene is TRBV5-6, the J gene TRBJ1-5; TRBD1 agrees at 10 bases. Losses at the gene ends were 4 bases for V and 0 bases for J; bases not matched to a gene: 4. Per the germline V gene, CDR1 is SGHDT and CDR2 is YYEEEE. This CDR3 has 16 residues. The CDR3, as DNA: TGTGCCAGCAGCCAAGGACAGGGGGATAGCAATCAGCCCCAGCATTTT. The encoded protein is CASSQGQGDSNQPQHF.

This clonotype turned up a few times. This chain uses TRBV6-5 with TRBJ1-2; 8 nucleotides align to TRBD1. CDR3 length equals 13 residues. Germline V gives CDR1 MNHEY, CDR2 SVGAGI. Germline trimming cut 6 bases from V and 2 bases from J; bases unmatched to any gene: 2. In nucleotides, the CDR3 is TGTGCCAGCAGGCGGGACAGGAACTATGGCTACACCTTC. Encoded protein: CASRRDRNYGYTF.

This clonotype was observed a few times. The rearrangement joins TRBV2 to TRBJ2-4; D possibly corresponds to TRBD1 (5 bases). CDR3 length: 14 residues. Germline CDR1 is SNHLY and CDR2 is FYNNEI. V shed 0 bases and J shed 11 bases, with 14 bases lying between them. CDR3 sequence reads: CASSEAQGVSFQYF. In DNA, the CDR3 is TGTGCCAGCAGTGAAGCGCAGGGTGTTTCATTTCAGTACTTC. Full variable domain (remainder filled in from reference TRBV2 and TRBJ2-4): EPEVTQTPSHQVTQMGQEVILRCVPISNHLYFYWYRQILGQKVEFLVSFYNNEISEKSEIFDDQFSVERPDGSNFTLKIRSTKLEDSAMYFCASSEAQGVSFQYFGAGTRLSVL.

This clonotype has more than one count but fewer than ten. The genes are TRBV7-9 and TRBJ2-7; 7 nucleotides align to TRBD1. CDR3 size: 15 residues. Losses at the gene ends were 5 bases for V and 0 bases for J; bases not matched to a gene: 7. Germline values: CDR1 SEHNR, CDR2 FQNEAQ (reference sequence). The CDR3 protein is CASSHGTAFSYEQYF. The CDR3 DNA follows: TGTGCCAGCAGCCACGGGACAGCCTTCTCCTACGAGCAGTACTTC.

The genes are TRBV29-1 and TRBJ2-4; 7 bases match TRBD1. The J call is uncertain, as TRBJ2-7 better fits the DNA end. Germline V CDR1 and CDR2: SQVTM, ANQGSEA. CDR3 length: 13 amino acids. The CDR3, as DNA: TGCAGCGTTACAATGGGGACAGCCTACGAGCAGTACTTC. Residues: CSVTMGTAYEQYF.

This clonotype was seen a single time. The chain is built from TRBV5-1 and TRBJ2-7; 7 positions agree with TRBD1. The CDR3 runs 15 residues. The germline V gene has CDR1 SGHRS and CDR2 YFSETQ. With 3 bases clipped from V and 7 bases from J, the junction kept 13 bases outside the gene matches. The DNA for the CDR3 is TGCGCCAGCAGCTCCGGGACAGTTCTTGTTAGGGAGCAGTACTTC. As protein: CASSSGTVLVREQYF.

The gene calls are TRBV7-9 and TRBJ1-3; D possibly corresponds to TRBD1 (6 bases). The ends were cut back, 5 bases at V and 1 base at J, with 15 bases in the middle. The CDR3 totals 16 residues. The V gene's germline CDR1 is SEHNR and CDR2 FQNEAQ (reference sequence). CDR3 sequence: CASSRAGGGSGNTIYF. As DNA, the CDR3 is TGTGCCAGCAGCCGGGCCGGAGGGGGTTCTGGAAACACCATATATTTT.

This clonotype was recorded many times. The genes are TRBV20-1 and TRBJ2-7; D is uncertain. V was trimmed by 5 bases and J by 0 bases, leaving 11 bases between them. This CDR3 contains 13 residues. Per germline, CDR1 DFQATT and CDR2 SNEGSKA (reference sequence). CDR3 amino acids: CSAPVRSSYEQYF. The CDR3 coding sequence is TGCAGTGCTCCCGTCAGAAGCTCCTACGAGCAGTACTTC.

This clonotype was counted a few times. Since a much larger clone is just one base distant, this may be a read error. CDR3 in DNA: TGCAGGGCTTGGATGGCCTCCTACGAGCAGTACTTC. It specifies CRAWMASYEQYF. The chain carries TRBV20-1 and TRBJ2-7; D ambiguous. Germline CDR1 is DFQATT and CDR2 is SNEGSKA (reference sequence). The length of the CDR3 is 12 residues.

This chain uses TRBV11-2 with TRBJ1-2; 7 bases match TRBD1. Germline V gene lookup returns CDR1 SGHAT and CDR2 FQNNGV. After removal of 4 bases from V and 4 bases from J, the junction contained 9 bases not matched to a gene. CDR3 length: 15 residues. CDR3 region: CASSSPTGEGYGYTF. The CDR3 DNA is TGTGCCAGCAGCTCTCCCACAGGGGAGGGCTATGGCTACACCTTC. The whole variable domain, filled in from reference TRBV11-2 and TRBJ1-2, reads EAGVAQSPRYKIIEKRQSVAFWCNPISGHATLYWYQQILGQGPKLLIQFQNNGVVDDSQLPKDRFSAERLKGVDSTLKIQPAKLEDSAVYLCASSSPTGEGYGYTFGSGTRLTVV.

The gene calls are TRBV6-2 or TRBV6-3 and TRBJ1-5; D is uncertain. The CDR3 is 16 amino acids. V lost 7 bases to trimming and J lost 6 bases, with 22 bases between them. The germline gives CDR1 MNHEY, CDR2 SVGEGT. CDR3: CASTLKQISPGQPQHF. In nucleotides, the CDR3 is TGTGCCAGCACACTTAAACAGATTTCTCCTGGTCAGCCCCAGCATTTT.

This clonotype was detected a few times. The chain recombines TRBV7-3 with TRBJ2-7; D is tentatively TRBD1 or TRBD2 (5 bases each). V dropped 1 base and J dropped 6 bases, with 10 bases sitting between them. Germline V gene data show CDR1 as SGHTA and CDR2 as FQGTGA. The CDR3 has 13 residues. As DNA, the CDR3 is TGTGCCAGCAGCTTAAGCAGGGAGACCGAGCAGTACTTC. The encoded protein is CASSLSRETEQYF.

Note on this clonotype: This clone may be a read error of a much larger clone one base away. The chain uses TRBV25-1 and TRBJ2-5; 12 nucleotides align to TRBD1. J lost 11 bases, V lost 2 bases, and 9 bases had no gene match. CDR1 is MGHDK and CDR2 is SYGVNS in the germline V gene. This CDR3 region has 15 residues. The DNA for the CDR3 is TGTGCCAGCAGTGAACCCGGGACAGGGGGCAATGAGCAGTACTTC. Translation: CASSEPGTGGNEQYF. The variable domain in full, with the rest retrieved from reference TRBV25-1 and TRBJ2-5, is EADIYQTPRYLVIGTGKKITLECSQTMGHDKMYWYQQDPGMELHLIHYSYGVNSTEKGDLSSESTVSRIRTEHFPLTLESARPSHTSQYLCASSEPGTGGNEQYFGPGTRLLVL.

V usage is TRBV30 and J usage is TRBJ1-2, with 8 nucleotides matching TRBD1. The CDR3 is 13 amino acids. From germline, CDR1 is GTSNPN and CDR2 SVGIG (reference sequence). Losses at the gene ends were 3 bases for V and 5 bases for J; bases not matched to a gene: 5. CDR3 DNA: TGTGCCTGGAGAAGGCAGGGGGCTTATGGCTACACCTTC. Translating it yields CAWRRQGAYGYTF.

This clonotype has ten or more counts. The chain joins TRBV6-5 to TRBJ1-5; TRBD1 might be the D (5 bases). The CDR3 runs to 13 residues. V was trimmed by 10 bases and J by 7 bases, leaving 17 bases between them. Germline-derived CDR1 and CDR2 are MNHEY and SVGAGI. CDR3 coding DNA: TGTGCCACCGCAATGCGGGGGAGACAGCCCCAGCATTTT. Residues: CATAMRGRQPQHF.

Turning to this clonotype: A read error may account for a junction end that differs from germline. The gene calls are TRBV4-1 and TRBJ2-1; 9 positions agree with TRBD1. The CDR3 runs to 14 residues. CDR1 and CDR2 from the germline V gene are MGHRA and YSYEKL. The chain's CDR3 is CTSSLRDREYEQFF. Written as DNA, the CDR3 is TGCACCAGCAGCCTCCGGGACAGGGAGTACGAGCAGTTCTTC.

This chain uses TRBV11-2 with TRBJ2-5, with D hard to call. Germline assignment: CDR1 SGHAT and CDR2 FQNNGV. The CDR3 runs 12 residues. V shed 0 bases and J shed 9 bases, with 8 bases lying between them. The CDR3 sequence is CASSLDPAPQYF. In nucleotides, the CDR3 is TGTGCCAGCAGCTTAGACCCGGCGCCCCAGTACTTC.

As for this clonotype: An end of the junction does not agree with germline; a read error may underlie this. This chain uses TRBV29-1 with TRBJ2-6; no clear D gene. Germline loops: CDR1 SQVTM, CDR2 ANQGSEA. The CDR3 consists of 12 residues. Written as DNA, the CDR3 is TGCAGCGTTGGGTGGGGTCCGAACACTGAAGCTTTC. Its protein is CSVGWGPNTEAF. Complete variable domain (other parts from reference TRBV29-1 and TRBJ2-6): SAVISQKPSRDICQRGTSLTIQCQVDSQVTMMFWYRQQPGQSLTLIATANQGSEATYESGFVIDKFPISRPNLTFSTLTVSNMSPEDSSIYLCSVGWGPNTEAFGAGSRLTVL.

This clonotype occurred once. V usage is TRBV14 and J usage is TRBJ1-1; a weak D match, TRBD1 (6 bases). Between the trimmed V and J ends, which lost 1 base and 3 bases, there was a span of 24 bases. CDR1 and CDR2 (germline): SGHDN, FVKESK. This CDR3 is 19 amino acids long. CDR3 protein: CASSQGGGGEGYGDTEAFF. DNA for the CDR3: TGTGCCAGCAGCCAAGGAGGAGGGGGGGAGGGGTACGGTGACACTGAAGCTTTCTTT.